Presented here are 10 T cell receptor beta chains from one specimen sequenced in a study of blood T cell repertoires in COVID-19. The table came from immunoSEQ multiplex PCR; TCRdb's copy has only in-frame clones and leaves some out. The sample carries about 65,000 clones, roughly 90% recorded once. The sample was peripheral blood. Source of these receptors: a man between 60 and 70 years old with acute or convalescent COVID-19.

This clone was counted once. This sequence joins TRBV9 and TRBJ1-1, with TRBD1 as a possible D gene (6 bases). The CDR3 runs 13 residues. Trimming removed 3 bases from V and 10 bases from J, with 16 bases in between. Germline CDR1 and CDR2: SGDLS and YYNGEE. DNA for the CDR3: TGTGCCAGCAGCGGCCTCCCGGGACAAGGAGCTTTCTTT. Protein: CASSGLPGQGAFF. The full variable domain, rest sourced from reference TRBV9 and TRBJ1-1, is DSGVTQTPKHLITATGQRVTLRCSPRSGDLSVYWYQQSLDQGLQFLIQYYNGEERAKGNILERFSAQQFPDLHSELNLSSLELGDSALYFCASSGLPGQGAFFGQGTRLTVV.

The rearrangement uses TRBV19 and TRBJ2-1; D unresolved. The CDR3 consists of 13 residues. Germline V lookup: CDR1 LNHDA, CDR2 SQIVND (reference sequence). V gave up 2 bases and J gave up 2 bases, with 4 bases separating them. CDR3 region: CASSITAYNEQFF. The CDR3 DNA reads as TGTGCCAGTAGTATAACAGCCTACAATGAGCAGTTCTTC.

V usage is TRBV18 and J usage is TRBJ1-1; 9 positions agree with TRBD1. The trim removed 2 bases at V and 6 bases at J, leaving 4 bases unmatched. Per germline, CDR1 KGHSH and CDR2 LQKENI. CDR3 size: 14 residues. The CDR3 sequence is CASSPSTGGSEAFF. The CDR3 bases are TGTGCCAGCTCACCATCGACAGGGGGTTCTGAAGCTTTCTTT.

The rearrangement uses TRBV18 and TRBJ1-5, with 7 bases fitting TRBD1. The V gene's germline CDR1 is KGHSH and CDR2 LQKENI. The CDR3 runs 17 residues. J lost 3 bases, V lost 0 bases, and 8 bases had no gene match. The CDR3 bases are TGTGCCAGCTCACCACCGGGCGGGACAGATAACAATCAGCCCCAGCATTTT. Protein sequence: CASSPPGGTDNNQPQHF.

V and J are TRBV6-5 and TRBJ2-7, with D perhaps matching TRBD1 (5 bases). The V and J ends lost 3 bases and 2 bases respectively, with 11 bases between them. Germline V gene data show CDR1 as MNHEY and CDR2 as SVGAGI. The CDR3 consists of 14 residues. The CDR3 DNA reads TGTGCCAGCAGTTATGAGGCGACAGCCTACGAGCAGTACTTC. It codes for CASSYEATAYEQYF.

The chain joins TRBV3-1 (or the pseudogene TRBV3-2) to TRBJ1-3, with a tentative D call TRBD1 (6 bases). V was cut by 0 bases and J by 0 bases, with 6 bases left in between. Germline CDR1 is LGHDT and CDR2 is YNNKEL (reference sequence). This CDR3 spans 15 amino acids. The CDR3 loop is CASSQETGSGNTIYF. The CDR3 nucleotides read TGTGCCAGCAGCCAAGAGACAGGCTCTGGAAACACCATATATTTT.

V and J are TRBV5-1 and TRBJ1-4, with 8 bases matching TRBD1. V lost 4 bases and J lost 7; bases outside the gene matches: 9. CDR1 and CDR2 (germline): SGHRS, YFSETQ. The CDR3 is 15 amino acids. The CDR3 here is CASSNGQGRGEKLFF. The CDR3, as DNA: TGCGCCAGCAGCAACGGACAGGGACGGGGTGAAAAACTGTTTTTT.

The CDR3 is CASSGGLGGLDYGYTF. The CDR3 coding sequence is TGCGCCAGCAGTGGGGGTCTGGGGGGTTTAGACTATGGCTACACCTTC. V usage is TRBV10-2 and J usage is TRBJ1-2, with D possibly being TRBD1 (5 bases). CDR3 length: 16 residues. Per germline, CDR1 WSHSY and CDR2 SAAADI. Trimming cost V 4 bases and J 3 bases, with 18 bases left between them.

This chain uses TRBV2 with TRBJ1-4; D call uncertain. The CDR3 contains 12 residues. The germline CDR1 and CDR2 sequences are SNHLY and FYNNEI. Deletions cut 8 bases from V and 3 bases from J, with 7 bases between. CDR3 sequence: CASQSPNEKLFF. In DNA, the CDR3 is TGTGCCAGCCAAAGCCCTAATGAAAAACTGTTTTTT. Together with reference TRBV2 and TRBJ1-4, the CDR3 gives the full variable domain: EPEVTQTPSHQVTQMGQEVILRCVPISNHLYFYWYRQILGQKVEFLVSFYNNEISEKSEIFDDQFSVERPDGSNFTLKIRSTKLEDSAMYFCASQSPNEKLFFGSGTQLSVL.

V is TRBV10-3 and J is TRBJ2-2, with TRBD2 matching over 9 bases. Germline loops: CDR1 ENHRY, CDR2 SYGVKD. V shed 4 bases and J 0 bases; nucleotides not matched to a gene: 3. This CDR3 spans 16 amino acids. For the CDR3, the DNA is TGTGCCATCAGTGTGAGACTAGCGGCGAACACCGGGGAGCTGTTTTTT. As protein: CAISVRLAANTGELFF.